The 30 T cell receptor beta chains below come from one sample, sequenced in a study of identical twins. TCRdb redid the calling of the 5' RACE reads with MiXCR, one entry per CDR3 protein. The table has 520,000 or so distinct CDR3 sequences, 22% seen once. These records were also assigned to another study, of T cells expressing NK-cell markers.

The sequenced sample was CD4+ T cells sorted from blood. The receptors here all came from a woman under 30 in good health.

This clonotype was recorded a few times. The chain's CDR3 is CASSVEPGTQRYF. CDR3 nucleotides: TGTGCCAGCAGCGTAGAGCCCGGGACCCAAAGGTATTTT. V usage is TRBV9 and J usage is TRBJ2-3; D may correspond to TRBD1 or TRBD2 (5 bases each). This CDR3 is built from 13 residues. The ends were cut back, 0 bases at V and 14 bases at J, with 16 bases in the middle. Germline-derived CDR1 and CDR2 are SGDLS and YYNGEE.

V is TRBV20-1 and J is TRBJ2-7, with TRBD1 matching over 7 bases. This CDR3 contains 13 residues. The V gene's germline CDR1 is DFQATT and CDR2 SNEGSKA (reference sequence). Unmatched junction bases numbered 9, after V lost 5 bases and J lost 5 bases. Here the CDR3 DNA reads TGCAGTGCTTCTCGGACAGGTTATAACGAGCAGTACTTC. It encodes CSASRTGYNEQYF.

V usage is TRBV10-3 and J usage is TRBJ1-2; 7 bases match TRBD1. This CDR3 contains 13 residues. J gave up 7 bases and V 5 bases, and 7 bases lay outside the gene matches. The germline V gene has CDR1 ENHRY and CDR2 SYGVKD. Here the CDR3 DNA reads TGTGCCATCAGTTTGCCCGGGACAGCTGGCTACACCTTC. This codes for CAISLPGTAGYTF.

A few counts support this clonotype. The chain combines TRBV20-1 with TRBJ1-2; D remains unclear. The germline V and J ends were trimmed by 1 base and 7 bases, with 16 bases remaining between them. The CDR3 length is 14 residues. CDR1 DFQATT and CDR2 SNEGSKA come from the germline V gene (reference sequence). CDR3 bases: TGCAGTGCTAGAGCAATAGGCAAGGAAGGTGGCTACACCTTC. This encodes CSARAIGKEGGYTF.

CDR3 in amino acids: CSAIGAETQYF. DNA for the CDR3: TGCAGTGCTATAGGCGCAGAGACCCAGTACTTC. The rearrangement joins TRBV20-1 to TRBJ2-5, with D hard to call. CDR1 and CDR2 (germline): DFQATT, SNEGSKA (reference sequence). The CDR3 length is 11 residues. Trimming took 4 bases from V and 4 from J, leaving 7 bases between them.

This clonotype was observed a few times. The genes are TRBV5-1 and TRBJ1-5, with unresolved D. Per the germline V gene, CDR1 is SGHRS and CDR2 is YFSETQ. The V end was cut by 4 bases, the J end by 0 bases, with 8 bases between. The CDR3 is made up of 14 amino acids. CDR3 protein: CASSPGGSNQPQHF. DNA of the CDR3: TGCGCCAGCAGCCCGGGTGGTAGCAATCAGCCCCAGCATTTT.

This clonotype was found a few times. The DNA for the CDR3 is TGCAGCGGCTTAGGGGAGACCTATGGCTACACCTTC. Encoded protein: CSGLGETYGYTF. V and J are TRBV29-1 and TRBJ1-2, with D perhaps TRBD1 (5 bases). V was cut by 7 bases and J by 4 bases, with 13 bases left in between. The CDR3 extends over 12 amino acids. The V gene's germline CDR1 is SQVTM and CDR2 ANQGSEA.

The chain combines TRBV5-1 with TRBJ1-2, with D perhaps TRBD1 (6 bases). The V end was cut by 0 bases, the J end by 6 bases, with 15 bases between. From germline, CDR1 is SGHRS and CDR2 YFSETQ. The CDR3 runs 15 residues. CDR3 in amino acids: CASSLEGRGGNGYTF. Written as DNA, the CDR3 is TGCGCCAGCAGCTTGGAAGGCAGGGGAGGGAATGGCTACACCTTC. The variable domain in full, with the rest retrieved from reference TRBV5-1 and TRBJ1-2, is KAGVTQTPRYLIKTRGQQVTLSCSPISGHRSVSWYQQTPGQGLQFLFEYFSETQRNKGNFPGRFSGRQFSNSRSEMNVSTLELGDSALYLCASSLEGRGGNGYTFGSGTRLTVV.

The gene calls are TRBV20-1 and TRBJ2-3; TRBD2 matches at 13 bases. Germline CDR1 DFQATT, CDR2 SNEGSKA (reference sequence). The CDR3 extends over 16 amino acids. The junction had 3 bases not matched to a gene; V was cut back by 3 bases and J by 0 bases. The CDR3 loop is CSASGLAGASTDTQYF. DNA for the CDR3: TGCAGTGCTAGTGGACTAGCGGGGGCCAGCACAGATACGCAGTATTTT.

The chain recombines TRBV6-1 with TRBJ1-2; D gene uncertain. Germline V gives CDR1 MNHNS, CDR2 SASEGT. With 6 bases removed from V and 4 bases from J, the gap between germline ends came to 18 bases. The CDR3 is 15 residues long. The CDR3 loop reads CASSLGGSAAYGYTF. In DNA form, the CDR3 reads TGTGCCAGCAGCCTCGGAGGGAGTGCAGCCTATGGCTACACCTTC.

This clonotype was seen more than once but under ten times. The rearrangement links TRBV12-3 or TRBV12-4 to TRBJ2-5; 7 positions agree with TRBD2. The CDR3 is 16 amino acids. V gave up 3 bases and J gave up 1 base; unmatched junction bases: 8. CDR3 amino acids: CASSFLGGGFQETQYF. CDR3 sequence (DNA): TGTGCCAGCAGTTTCTTGGGGGGGGGATTCCAAGAGACCCAGTACTTC.

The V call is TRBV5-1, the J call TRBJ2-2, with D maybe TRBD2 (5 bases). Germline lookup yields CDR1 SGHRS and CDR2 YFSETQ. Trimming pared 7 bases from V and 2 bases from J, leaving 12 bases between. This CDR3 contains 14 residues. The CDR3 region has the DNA TGCGCCAGCGAAGGGAGCTTAAACACCGGGGAGCTGTTTTTT. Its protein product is CASEGSLNTGELFF.

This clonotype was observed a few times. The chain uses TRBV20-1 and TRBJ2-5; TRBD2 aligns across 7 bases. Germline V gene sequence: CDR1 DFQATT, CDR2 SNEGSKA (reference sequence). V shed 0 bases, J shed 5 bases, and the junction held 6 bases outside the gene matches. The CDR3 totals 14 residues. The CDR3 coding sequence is TGCAGTGCTAGAGATCCACACGGGAGGGAGACCCAGTACTTC. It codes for CSARDPHGRETQYF.

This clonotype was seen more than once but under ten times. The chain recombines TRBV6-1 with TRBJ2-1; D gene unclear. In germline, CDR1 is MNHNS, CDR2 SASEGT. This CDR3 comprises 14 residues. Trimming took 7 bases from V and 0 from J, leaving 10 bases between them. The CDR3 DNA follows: TGTGCCAGCACCCAGCTAAGCTCCTACAATGAGCAGTTCTTC. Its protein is CASTQLSSYNEQFF.

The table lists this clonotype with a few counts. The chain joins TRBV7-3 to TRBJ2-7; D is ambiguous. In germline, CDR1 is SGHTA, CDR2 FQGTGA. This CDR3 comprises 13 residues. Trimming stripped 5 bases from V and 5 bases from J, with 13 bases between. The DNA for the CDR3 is TGTGCCAGCAGCCTTACTCAGAGAGACGAGCAGTACTTC. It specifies CASSLTQRDEQYF.

In nucleotides, the CDR3 is TGTGCCTGGAGTGTACGAGGTAGCTGGGGACTGCAGTACTTC. It specifies CAWSVRGSWGLQYF. J is TRBJ2-7 and V is TRBV30, with a tentative D call TRBD2 (6 bases). The V end lost 0 bases, the J end lost 9 bases, and 18 bases lay between the germline ends. This CDR3 region has 14 residues. Germline V gives CDR1 GTSNPN, CDR2 SVGIG (reference sequence). The full variable domain, with the rest looked up from reference TRBV30 and TRBJ2-7, is SQTIHQWPATLVQPVGSPLSLECTVEGTSNPNLYWYRQAAGRGLQLLFYSVGIGQISSEVPQNLSASRPQDRQFILSSKKLLLSDSGFYLCAWSVRGSWGLQYFGPGTRLTVT.

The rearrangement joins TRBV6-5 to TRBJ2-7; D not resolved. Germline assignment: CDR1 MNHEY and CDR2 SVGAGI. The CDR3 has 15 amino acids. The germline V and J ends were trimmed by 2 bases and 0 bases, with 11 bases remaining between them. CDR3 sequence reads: CASSYRAGLSYEQYF. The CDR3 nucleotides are TGTGCCAGCAGTTACAGGGCAGGCCTCTCCTACGAGCAGTACTTC.

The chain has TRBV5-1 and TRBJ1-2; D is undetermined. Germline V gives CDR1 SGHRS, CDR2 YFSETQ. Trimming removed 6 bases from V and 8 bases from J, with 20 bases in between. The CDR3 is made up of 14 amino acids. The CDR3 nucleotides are TGCGCCAGCACCAATACCGGGTCTGTGAACGGCTACACCTTC. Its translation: CASTNTGSVNGYTF.

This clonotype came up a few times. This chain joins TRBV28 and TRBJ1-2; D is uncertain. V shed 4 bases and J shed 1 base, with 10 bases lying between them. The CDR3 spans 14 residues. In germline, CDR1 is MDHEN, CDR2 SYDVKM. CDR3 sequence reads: CASSYGSRNYGYTF. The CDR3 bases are TGTGCCAGCAGTTACGGCAGTCGTAACTATGGCTACACCTTC.

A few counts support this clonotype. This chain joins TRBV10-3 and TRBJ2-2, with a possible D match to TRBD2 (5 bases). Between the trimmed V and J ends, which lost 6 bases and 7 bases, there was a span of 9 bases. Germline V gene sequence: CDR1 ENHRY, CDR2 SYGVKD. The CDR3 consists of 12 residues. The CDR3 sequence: CAISARGGELFF. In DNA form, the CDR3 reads TGTGCCATCAGCGCCCGGGGCGGGGAGCTGTTTTTT.

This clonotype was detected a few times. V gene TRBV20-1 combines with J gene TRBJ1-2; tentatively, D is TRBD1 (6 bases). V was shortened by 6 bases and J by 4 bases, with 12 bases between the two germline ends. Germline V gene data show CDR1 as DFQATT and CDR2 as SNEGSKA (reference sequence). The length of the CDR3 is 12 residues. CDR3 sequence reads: CSASDRTYGYTF. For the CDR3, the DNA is TGCAGTGCCTCGGACAGAACCTATGGCTACACCTTC.

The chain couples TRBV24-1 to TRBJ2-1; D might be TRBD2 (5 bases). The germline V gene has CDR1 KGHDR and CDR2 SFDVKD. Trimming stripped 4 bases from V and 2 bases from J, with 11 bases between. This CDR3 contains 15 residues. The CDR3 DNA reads TGTGCCACCAGTGAAGGACTCGGAGCCTACAATGAGCAGTTCTTC. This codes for CATSEGLGAYNEQFF.

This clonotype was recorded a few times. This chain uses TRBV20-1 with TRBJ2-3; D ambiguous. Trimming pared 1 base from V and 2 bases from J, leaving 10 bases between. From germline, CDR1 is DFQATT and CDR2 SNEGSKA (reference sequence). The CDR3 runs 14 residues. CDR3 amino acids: CSARVPAVTDTQYF. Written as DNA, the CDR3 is TGCAGTGCTAGAGTGCCCGCGGTCACAGATACGCAGTATTTT.

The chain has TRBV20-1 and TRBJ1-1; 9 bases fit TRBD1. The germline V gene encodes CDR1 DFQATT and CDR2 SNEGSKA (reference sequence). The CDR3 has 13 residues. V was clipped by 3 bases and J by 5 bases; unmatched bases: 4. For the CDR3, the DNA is TGCAGTGCTAGTTGGACAGGGGAGACTGAAGCTTTCTTT. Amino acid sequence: CSASWTGETEAFF.

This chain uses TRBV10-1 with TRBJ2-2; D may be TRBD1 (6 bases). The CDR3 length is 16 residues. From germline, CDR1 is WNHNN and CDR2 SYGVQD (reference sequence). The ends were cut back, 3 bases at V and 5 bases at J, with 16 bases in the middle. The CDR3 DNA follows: TGCGCCAGCAGTGAATCGGGATCAGGGGAGACCGGGGAGCTGTTTTTT. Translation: CASSESGSGETGELFF.

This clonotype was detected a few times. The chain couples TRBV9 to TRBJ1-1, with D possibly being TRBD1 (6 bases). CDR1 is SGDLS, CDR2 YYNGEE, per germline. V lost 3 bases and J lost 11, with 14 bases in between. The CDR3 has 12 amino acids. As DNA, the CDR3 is TGTGCCAGCAGCGCCCACAGGGCTGGGGCTTTCTTT. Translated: CASSAHRAGAFF.

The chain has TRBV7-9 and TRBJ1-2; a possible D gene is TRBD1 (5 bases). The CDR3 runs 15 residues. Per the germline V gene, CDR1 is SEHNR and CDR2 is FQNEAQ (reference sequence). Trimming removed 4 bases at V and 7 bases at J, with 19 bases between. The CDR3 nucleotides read TGTGCCAGCAGCTCCGGGCGGGGGGTTTTTGGTGGCTACACCTTC. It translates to CASSSGRGVFGGYTF.

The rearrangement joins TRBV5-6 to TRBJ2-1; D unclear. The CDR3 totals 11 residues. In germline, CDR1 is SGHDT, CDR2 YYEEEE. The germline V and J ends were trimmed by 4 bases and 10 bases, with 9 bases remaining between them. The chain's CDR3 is CASSILGEQFF. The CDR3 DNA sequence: TGTGCCAGCAGCATCCTTGGGGAGCAGTTCTTC.

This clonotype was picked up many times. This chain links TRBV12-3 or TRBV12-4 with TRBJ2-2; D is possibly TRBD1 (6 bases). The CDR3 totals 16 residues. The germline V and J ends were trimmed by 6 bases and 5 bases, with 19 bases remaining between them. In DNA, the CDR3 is TGTGCCAGCAGCCACGGGACAAGAATTGGTACCGGGGAGCTGTTTTTT. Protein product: CASSHGTRIGTGELFF.

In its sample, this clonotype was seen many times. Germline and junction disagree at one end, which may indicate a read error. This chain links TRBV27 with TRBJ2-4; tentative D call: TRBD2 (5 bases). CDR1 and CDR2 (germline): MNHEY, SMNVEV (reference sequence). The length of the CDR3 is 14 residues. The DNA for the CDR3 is TGCGCCAGCAGCTTGGGGAGAGCCAAAAACATTCAGTACTTC. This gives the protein CASSLGRAKNIQYF.